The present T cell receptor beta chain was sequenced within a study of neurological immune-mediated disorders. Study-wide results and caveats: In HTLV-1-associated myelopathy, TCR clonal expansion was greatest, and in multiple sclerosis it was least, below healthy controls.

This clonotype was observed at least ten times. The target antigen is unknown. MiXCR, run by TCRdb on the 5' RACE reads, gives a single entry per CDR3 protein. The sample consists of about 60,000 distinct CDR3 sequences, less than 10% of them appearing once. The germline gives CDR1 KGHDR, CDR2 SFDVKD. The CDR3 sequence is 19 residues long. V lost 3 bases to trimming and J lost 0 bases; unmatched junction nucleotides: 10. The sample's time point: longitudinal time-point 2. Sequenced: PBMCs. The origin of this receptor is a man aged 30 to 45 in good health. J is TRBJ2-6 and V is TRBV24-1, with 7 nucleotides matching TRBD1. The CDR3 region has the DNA TGTGCCACCAGTGATGTTCGGCCGGGACAGAACTCTGGGGCCAACGTCCTGACTTTC. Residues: CATSDVRPGQNSGANVLTF.